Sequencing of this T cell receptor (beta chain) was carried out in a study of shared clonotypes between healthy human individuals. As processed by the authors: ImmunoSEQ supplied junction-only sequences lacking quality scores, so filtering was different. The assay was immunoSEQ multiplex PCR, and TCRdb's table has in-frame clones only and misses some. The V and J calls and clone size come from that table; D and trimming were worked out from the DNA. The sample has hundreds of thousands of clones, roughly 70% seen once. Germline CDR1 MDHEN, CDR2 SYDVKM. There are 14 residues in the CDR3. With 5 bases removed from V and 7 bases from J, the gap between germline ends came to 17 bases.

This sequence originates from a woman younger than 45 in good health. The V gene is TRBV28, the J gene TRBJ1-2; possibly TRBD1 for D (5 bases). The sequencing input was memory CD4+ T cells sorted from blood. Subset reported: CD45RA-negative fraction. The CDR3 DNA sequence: TGTGCCAGCAGTGAAGGGACGGCCGCAGGTGGCTACACCTTC. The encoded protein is CASSEGTAAGGYTF.